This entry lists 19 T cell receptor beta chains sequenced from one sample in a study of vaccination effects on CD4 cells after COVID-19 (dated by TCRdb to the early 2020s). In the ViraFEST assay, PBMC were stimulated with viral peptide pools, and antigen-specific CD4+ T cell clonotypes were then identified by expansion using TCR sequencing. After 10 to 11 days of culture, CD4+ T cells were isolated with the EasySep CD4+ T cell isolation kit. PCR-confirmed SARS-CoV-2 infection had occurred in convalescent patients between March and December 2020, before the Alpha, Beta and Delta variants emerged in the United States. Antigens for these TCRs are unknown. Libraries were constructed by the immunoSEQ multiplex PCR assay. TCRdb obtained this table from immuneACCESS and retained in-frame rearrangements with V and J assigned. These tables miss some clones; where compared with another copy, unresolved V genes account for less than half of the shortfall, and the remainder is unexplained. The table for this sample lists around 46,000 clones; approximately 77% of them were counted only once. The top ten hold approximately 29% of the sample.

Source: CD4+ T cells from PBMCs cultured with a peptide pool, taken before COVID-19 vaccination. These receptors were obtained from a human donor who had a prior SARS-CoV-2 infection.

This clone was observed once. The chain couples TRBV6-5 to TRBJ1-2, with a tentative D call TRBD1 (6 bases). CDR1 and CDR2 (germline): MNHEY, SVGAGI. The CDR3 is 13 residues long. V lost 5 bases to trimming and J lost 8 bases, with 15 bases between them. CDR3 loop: CASSQTGSVGYTF. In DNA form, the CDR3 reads TGTGCCAGCAGTCAGACAGGCTCCGTGGGCTACACCTTC.

The CDR3 sequence: CASSQDNEQYF. Written as DNA, the CDR3 is TGTGCCAGCAGCCAAGATAACGAGCAGTACTTC. V gene TRBV3-1 (or the pseudogene TRBV3-2) combines with J gene TRBJ2-7; no definite D call. The ends were cut back, 0 bases at V and 5 bases at J, with 2 bases in the middle. The CDR3 length is 11 residues. Germline CDR1 and CDR2: LGHDT and YNNKEL (reference sequence).

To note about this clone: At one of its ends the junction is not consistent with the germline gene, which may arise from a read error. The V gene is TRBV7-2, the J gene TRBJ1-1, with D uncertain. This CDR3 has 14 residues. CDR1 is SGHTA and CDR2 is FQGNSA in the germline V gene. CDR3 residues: CASSVAAGIVEAFF. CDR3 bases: TGTGCCAGCAGCGTAGCGGCCGGGATTGTTGAAGCTTTCTTT. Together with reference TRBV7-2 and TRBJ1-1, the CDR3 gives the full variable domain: GAGVSQSPSNKVTEKGKDVELRCDPISGHTALYWYRQSLGQGLEFLIYFQGNSAPDKSGLPSDRFSAERTGGSVSTLTIQRTQQEDSAVYLCASSVAAGIVEAFFGQGTRLTVV.

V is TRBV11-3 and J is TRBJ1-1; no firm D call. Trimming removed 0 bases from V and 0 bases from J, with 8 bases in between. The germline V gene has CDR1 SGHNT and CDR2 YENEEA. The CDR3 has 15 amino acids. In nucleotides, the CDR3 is TGTGCCAGCAGCTTAGATTCAGGACTGAACACTGAAGCTTTCTTT. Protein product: CASSLDSGLNTEAFF.

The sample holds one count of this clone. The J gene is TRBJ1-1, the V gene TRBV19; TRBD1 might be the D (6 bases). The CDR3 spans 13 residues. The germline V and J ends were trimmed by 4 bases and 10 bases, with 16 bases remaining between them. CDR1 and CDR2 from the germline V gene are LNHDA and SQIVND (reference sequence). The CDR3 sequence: CASSTYQGRLAFF. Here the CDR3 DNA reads TGTGCCAGTAGTACCTACCAGGGGCGCTTAGCTTTCTTT.

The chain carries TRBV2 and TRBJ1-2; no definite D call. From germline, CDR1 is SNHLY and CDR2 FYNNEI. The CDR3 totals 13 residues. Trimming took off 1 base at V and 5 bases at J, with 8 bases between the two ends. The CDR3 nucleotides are TGTGCCAGCAGTGAAGTACCTGAGTATGGCTACACCTTC. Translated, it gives CASSEVPEYGYTF.

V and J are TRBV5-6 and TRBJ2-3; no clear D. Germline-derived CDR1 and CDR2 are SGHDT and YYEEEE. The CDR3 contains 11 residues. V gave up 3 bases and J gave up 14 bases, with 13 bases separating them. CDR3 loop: CASSSRSRRYF. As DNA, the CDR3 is TGTGCCAGCAGCTCACGGTCCCGACGGTATTTT.

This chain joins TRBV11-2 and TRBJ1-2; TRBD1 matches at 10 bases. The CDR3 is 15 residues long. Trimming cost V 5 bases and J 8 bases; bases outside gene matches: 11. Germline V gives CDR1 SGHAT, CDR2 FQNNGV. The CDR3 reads CASSPVRRDRGGYTF. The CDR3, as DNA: TGTGCCAGCAGCCCGGTCCGCCGGGACAGGGGCGGCTACACCTTC.

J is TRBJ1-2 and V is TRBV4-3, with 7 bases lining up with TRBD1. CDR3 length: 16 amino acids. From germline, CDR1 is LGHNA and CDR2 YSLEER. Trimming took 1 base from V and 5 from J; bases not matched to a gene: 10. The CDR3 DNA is TGCGCCAGCAGCCAAGCGGGGCAGGGGGTAGGATATGGCTACACCTTC. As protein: CASSQAGQGVGYGYTF.

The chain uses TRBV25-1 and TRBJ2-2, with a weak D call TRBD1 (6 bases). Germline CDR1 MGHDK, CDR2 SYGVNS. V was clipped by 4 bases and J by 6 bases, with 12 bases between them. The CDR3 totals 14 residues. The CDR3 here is CASSVPRGSGELFF. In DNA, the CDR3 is TGTGCCAGCAGTGTCCCTAGGGGGTCCGGGGAGCTGTTTTTT.

The CDR3 region is CASNPFTGTNSPLHF. CDR3 bases: TGTGCCAGCAACCCCTTTACAGGGACTAATTCACCCCTCCACTTT. This rearrangement joins TRBV2 to TRBJ1-6; weak D call: TRBD1 (6 bases). This CDR3 has 15 amino acids. With 7 bases removed from V and 6 bases from J, the gap between germline ends came to 16 bases. Germline V CDR1 and CDR2: SNHLY, FYNNEI.

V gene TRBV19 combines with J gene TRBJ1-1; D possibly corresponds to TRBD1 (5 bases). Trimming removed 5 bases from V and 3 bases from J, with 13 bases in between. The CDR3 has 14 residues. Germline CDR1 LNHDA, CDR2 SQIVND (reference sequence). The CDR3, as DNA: TGTGCCAGTAGTTTACAGGAGGGGTACACTGAAGCTTTCTTT. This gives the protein CASSLQEGYTEAFF.

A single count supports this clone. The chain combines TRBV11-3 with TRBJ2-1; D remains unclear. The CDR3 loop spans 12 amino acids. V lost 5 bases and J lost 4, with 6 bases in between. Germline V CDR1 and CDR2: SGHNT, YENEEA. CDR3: CASSVPYNEQFF. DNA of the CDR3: TGTGCCAGCAGCGTGCCTTACAATGAGCAGTTCTTC.

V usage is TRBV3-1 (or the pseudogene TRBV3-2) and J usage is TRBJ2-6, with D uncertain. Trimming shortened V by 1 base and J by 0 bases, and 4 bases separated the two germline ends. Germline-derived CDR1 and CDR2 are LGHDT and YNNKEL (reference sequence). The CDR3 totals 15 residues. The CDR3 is CASSQGSSGANVLTF. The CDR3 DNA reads TGTGCCAGCAGCCAAGGGAGCTCTGGGGCCAACGTCCTGACTTTC.

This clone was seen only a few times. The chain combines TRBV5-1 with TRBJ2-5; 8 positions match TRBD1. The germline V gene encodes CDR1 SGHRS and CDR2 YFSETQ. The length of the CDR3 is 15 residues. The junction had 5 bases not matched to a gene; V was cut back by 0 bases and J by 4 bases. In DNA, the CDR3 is TGCGCCAGCAGCTTGGGAGGGACAGGTGGAGAGACCCAGTACTTC. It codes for CASSLGGTGGETQYF.

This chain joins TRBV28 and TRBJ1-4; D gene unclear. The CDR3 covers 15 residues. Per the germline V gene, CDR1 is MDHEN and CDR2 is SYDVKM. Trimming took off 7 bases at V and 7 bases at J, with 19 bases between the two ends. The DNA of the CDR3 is TGTGCCAGCACCCCTTTGCGGAGGTACCCTGAAAAACTGTTTTTT. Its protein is CASTPLRRYPEKLFF.

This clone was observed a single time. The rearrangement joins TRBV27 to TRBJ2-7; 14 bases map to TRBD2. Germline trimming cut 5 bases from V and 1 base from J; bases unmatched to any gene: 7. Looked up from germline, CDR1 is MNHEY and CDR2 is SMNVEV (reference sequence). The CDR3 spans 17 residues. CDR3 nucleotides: TGTGCCAGCAGTCGCCGGACTAGCGGGGGGCTGTCCTACGAGCAGTACTTC. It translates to CASSRRTSGGLSYEQYF.

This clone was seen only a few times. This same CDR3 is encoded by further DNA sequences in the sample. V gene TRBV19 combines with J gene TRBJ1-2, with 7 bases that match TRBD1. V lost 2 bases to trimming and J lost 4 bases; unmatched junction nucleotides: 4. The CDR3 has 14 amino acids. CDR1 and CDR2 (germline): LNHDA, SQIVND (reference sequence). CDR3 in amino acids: CASSISAGGYGYTF. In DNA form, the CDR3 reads TGTGCCAGTAGTATATCCGCAGGGGGCTATGGCTACACCTTC.

The CDR3 loop is CASRGGTPEADTQYF. CDR3 coding DNA: TGTGCCAGCAGGGGCGGGACCCCGGAGGCAGATACGCAGTATTTT. This sequence joins TRBV6-5 and TRBJ2-3; possible D gene TRBD2, 6 bases. Trimming pared 6 bases from V and 4 bases from J, leaving 17 bases between. Germline V gene data show CDR1 as MNHEY and CDR2 as SVGAGI. The CDR3 contains 15 residues.